One sample yielded the 32 T cell receptor beta chains listed below, sequenced in a study of breast tumors, draining lymph nodes, adjacent tissues. One entry per CDR3 protein, called by TCRdb with MiXCR from the multiplex PCR reads. The table has 200,000 to 250,000 distinct CDR3 sequences, about 34% seen once. Samples came from axillary lymph nodes draining the breast cancer. Sequencing was carried out using axillary lymph node tissue. These receptor sequences come from a female donor with breast cancer. Some clones in this sample may be carry-over from other donors' samples.

In this sample, this clonotype turned up a few times. A much bigger clone sits one base away, suggesting this may be a read error. The CDR3 reads CASSPRYNGYTF. CDR3 coding DNA: TGTGCCAGCAGTCCCAGGTATAATGGCTACACCTTC. This chain connects TRBV6-5 to TRBJ1-2; D gene unclear. Trimming removed 5 bases from V and 6 bases from J, with 10 bases in between. CDR3 size: 12 residues. The V gene's germline CDR1 is MNHEY and CDR2 SVGAGI.

This clonotype appeared many times. V and J are TRBV18 and TRBJ1-2; D is perhaps TRBD1 (6 bases). Germline V gene sequence: CDR1 KGHSH, CDR2 LQKENI. This CDR3 is built from 14 residues. Trimming cost V 6 bases and J 3 bases, with 14 bases left between them. This chain's CDR3 is CASSKFNRDYGYTF. The CDR3 DNA sequence: TGTGCCAGCTCCAAGTTTAACAGGGACTATGGCTACACCTTC.

J is TRBJ2-1 and V is TRBV25-1, with 9 bases fitting TRBD1. J was trimmed by 10 bases and V by 11 bases; bases with no gene match: 6. The germline CDR1 and CDR2 sequences are MGHDK and SYGVNS. The CDR3 is 11 amino acids. CDR3 protein: CAEQGAGEQFF. The CDR3 nucleotides are TGTGCCGAACAGGGGGCCGGGGAGCAGTTCTTC.

This sequence joins TRBV15 and TRBJ2-3; 8 bases fit TRBD2. V lost 1 base to trimming and J lost 11 bases; unmatched junction nucleotides: 14. The CDR3 spans 16 residues. Germline-derived CDR1 and CDR2 are LNHNV and YYDKDF (reference sequence). CDR3 sequence: CATSRGQRELYNEQYF. DNA of the CDR3: TGTGCCACCAGCAGAGGGCAGCGGGAGCTTTACAATGAGCAGTATTTT.

The chain has TRBV2 and TRBJ2-7; 15 nucleotides align to TRBD2. The CDR3 has 17 amino acids. CDR1 SNHLY and CDR2 FYNNEI come from the germline V gene. V trimming: 6 bases; J trimming: 1 base; junction bases outside the gene matches: 7. CDR3 sequence: CASRNLGTSGGSYEQYV. The CDR3 DNA reads as TGTGCCAGCAGGAACCTGGGGACTAGCGGGGGGTCCTACGAGCAGTACGTC.

This clonotype appeared a few times. DNA for the CDR3: TGTGCCAGCAGCTACCTTAAGGGGACCGGGGAGCTGTTTTTT. Translated, it gives CASSYLKGTGELFF. The chain is built from TRBV5-8 and TRBJ2-2; D is possibly TRBD1 (5 bases). Trimming stripped 3 bases from V and 5 bases from J, with 11 bases between. The CDR3 contains 14 residues. CDR1 SGHTS and CDR2 YDEGEE come from the germline V gene.

To note about this clonotype: A much larger clone differs from this one at a single base, so this may be a read error. This rearrangement joins TRBV5-5 to TRBJ2-4; D might be TRBD1 or TRBD2, each matching 5 bases. The CDR3 spans 18 residues. With 0 bases removed from V and 5 bases from J, the gap between germline ends came to 21 bases. Germline lookup yields CDR1 SGHKS and CDR2 YYEKEE (reference sequence). CDR3 region: CASSLVGPRLGTENIQYF. CDR3 coding DNA: TGTGCCAGCAGCTTGGTGGGACCGAGGCTGGGAACGGAAAACATTCAGTACTTC.

The rearrangement uses TRBV19 and TRBJ1-5, with D perhaps matching TRBD1 (5 bases). The V gene's germline CDR1 is LNHDA and CDR2 SQIVND (reference sequence). Trimming shortened V by 5 bases and J by 14 bases, and 25 bases separated the two germline ends. This CDR3 spans 15 amino acids. This chain's CDR3 is CASSASGLAGGNEHF. The CDR3 DNA reads as TGTGCCAGTAGTGCCTCGGGACTAGCGGGTGGCAACGAGCATTTT.

Remarks on this clonotype: A much larger clone lies one base from this, so it may be a read error. V usage is TRBV19 and J usage is TRBJ2-7; D could derive from TRBD1 or TRBD2 (6 bases each). The V gene's germline CDR1 is LNHDA and CDR2 SQIVND (reference sequence). This CDR3 comprises 18 residues. The CDR3 here is CASSKRASLNTGGYEPYF. Written as DNA, the CDR3 is TGTGCCAGTAGTAAAAGGGCTAGCCTTAATACCGGGGGCTACGAGCCGTACTTC.

This clonotype was detected ten times or more. As DNA, the CDR3 is TGTGCCAGCAGCTCCGGGAGGGCGAAGTTCTTC. It encodes CASSSGRAKFF. J is TRBJ2-1 and V is TRBV7-3; 8 nucleotides line up with TRBD2. CDR3 length: 11 amino acids. The ends lost 4 bases at V and 14 bases at J; junction bases unmatched: 4. Germline V CDR1 and CDR2: SGHTA, FQGTGA. Using reference TRBV7-3 and TRBJ2-1 for the parts outside the CDR3, the full variable domain is GAGVSQTPSNKVTEKGKYVELRCDPISGHTALYWYRQSLGQGPEFLIYFQGTGAADDSGLPNDRFFAVRPEGSVSTLKIQRTERGDSAVYLCASSSGRAKFFGPGTRLTVL.

This clonotype came up many times. This chain joins TRBV18 and TRBJ2-2; no reliable D call. Trimming left V 1 base short and J 1 base short, with 4 bases between. From germline, CDR1 is KGHSH and CDR2 LQKENI. The CDR3 loop spans 14 amino acids. The CDR3 sequence: CASSPQGNTGELFF. DNA of the CDR3: TGTGCCAGCTCACCACAGGGGAACACCGGGGAGCTGTTTTTT.

This clonotype appeared many times. The V and J genes are TRBV30 and TRBJ2-5; D perhaps matches TRBD2 (6 bases). Germline V gene data show CDR1 as GTSNPN and CDR2 as SVGIG (reference sequence). This CDR3 region has 13 residues. Between the trimmed V and J ends, which lost 2 bases and 4 bases, there was a span of 11 bases. The CDR3 DNA reads as TGTGCCTGGAGTAGGCGACTAGGAGAGACCCAGTACTTC. It translates to CAWSRRLGETQYF. Supplemented by reference TRBV30 and TRBJ2-5, the full variable domain reads SQTIHQWPATLVQPVGSPLSLECTVEGTSNPNLYWYRQAAGRGLQLLFYSVGIGQISSEVPQNLSASRPQDRQFILSSKKLLLSDSGFYLCAWSRRLGETQYFGPGTRLLVL.

With respect to this clonotype: No conserved phenylalanine or tryptophan ends this CDR3, so it is likely a read error. This chain links TRBV2 with TRBJ2-5; maybe TRBD1 (6 bases). CDR3 length: 13 amino acids. Trimming cost V 9 bases and J 5 bases, with 16 bases left between them. CDR1 and CDR2 (germline): SNHLY, FYNNEI. CDR3 sequence (DNA): TGTGCCAGTTTACAGGGTGTGGGGGAGACCCAGTACTCC. Amino acid sequence: CASLQGVGETQYS.

Ten or more counts support this clonotype. The gene calls are TRBV20-1 and TRBJ1-5; perhaps TRBD1 as D (5 bases). The CDR3 extends over 14 amino acids. Germline CDR1 is DFQATT and CDR2 is SNEGSKA (reference sequence). The germline V and J ends were trimmed by 6 bases and 2 bases, with 14 bases remaining between them. CDR3 protein: CSARKPGRNQPQHF. The CDR3, as DNA: TGCAGTGCGCGGAAACCGGGACGCAATCAGCCCCAGCATTTT.

This clonotype was seen at least ten times. The chain recombines TRBV30 with TRBJ1-4; D is undetermined. Germline CDR1 is GTSNPN and CDR2 is SVGIG (reference sequence). This CDR3 has 13 amino acids. Trimming left V 0 bases short and J 11 bases short, with 13 bases between. DNA for the CDR3: TGTGCCTGGAGTGTACTCATGAGCACCAAACTGTTTTTT. Protein sequence: CAWSVLMSTKLFF.

In this sample, this clonotype turned up many times. The J gene is TRBJ2-1, the V gene TRBV6-1, with 7 bases lining up with TRBD2. Looked up from germline, CDR1 is MNHNS and CDR2 is SASEGT. Unmatched junction bases numbered 2, after V lost 1 base and J lost 2 bases. The CDR3 loop spans 15 amino acids. CDR3 bases: TGTGCCAGCAGTGAAGGCGGGAGCGCCTACAATGAGCAGTTCTTC. This sequence encodes CASSEGGSAYNEQFF.

This clonotype was observed at least ten times. This chain joins TRBV10-2 and TRBJ2-1, with D possibly being TRBD2 (6 bases). V was pared by 2 bases and J by 2 bases, with 16 bases between. Germline V gene data show CDR1 as WSHSY and CDR2 as SAAADI. The CDR3 loop spans 17 amino acids. The CDR3 DNA reads TGCGCCAGCAGTGAGCTGCCCCAGCGGGTTGCCTACAATGAGCAGTTCTTC. This gives the protein CASSELPQRVAYNEQFF.

This clonotype occurred many times. V is TRBV20-1 and J is TRBJ1-6; no firm D call. Germline V gives CDR1 DFQATT, CDR2 SNEGSKA (reference sequence). Trimming pared 1 base from V and 9 bases from J, leaving 10 bases between. This CDR3 is built from 13 residues. CDR3 protein: CSARAAMGSPLHF. For the CDR3, the DNA is TGCAGTGCTAGAGCGGCGATGGGTTCACCCCTCCACTTT.

The sample holds many counts of this clonotype. J is TRBJ1-2 and V is TRBV7-3; D unresolved. V was cut by 2 bases and J by 2 bases, with 6 bases left in between. From germline, CDR1 is SGHTA and CDR2 FQGTGA. The CDR3 covers 13 residues. The CDR3, as DNA: TGTGCCAGCAGCTTAGACGGAAACTATGGCTACACCTTC. Protein sequence: CASSLDGNYGYTF.

The chain combines TRBV5-1 with TRBJ2-2, with D unclear. Matching the DNA end better, TRBJ1-1 makes the J call doubtful. Germline V lookup: CDR1 SGHRS, CDR2 YFSETQ. CDR3 length equals 14 residues. Written as DNA, the CDR3 is TGCGCCAGCAGTCCTGTTCGCGAACACCGGGGAGCTTTCTTT. Protein: CASSPVREHRGAFF.

A word on this clonotype: A read error may explain this, as a much larger clone is one base away. This likely comes from a read error, as the CDR3 has no conserved phenylalanine or tryptophan at its end. This chain links TRBV11-2 with TRBJ2-7; 8 bases map to TRBD2. Germline loops: CDR1 SGHAT, CDR2 FQNNGV. V lost 5 bases, J lost 3 bases, and 12 bases stayed unmatched. This CDR3 spans 16 amino acids. The CDR3 region is CASSDTGAGEVYEQYL. Here the CDR3 DNA reads TGTGCCAGCAGCGACACAGGAGCGGGAGAGGTCTACGAGCAGTACCTC.

The genes are TRBV6-5 and TRBJ2-5, with 8 bases that match TRBD2. CDR1 and CDR2 (germline): MNHEY, SVGAGI. The junction had 7 bases not matched to a gene; V was cut back by 2 bases and J by 5 bases. The CDR3 totals 15 residues. This chain's CDR3 is CASSYRAGGVETQYF. The CDR3 coding sequence is TGTGCCAGCAGTTACCGCGCGGGAGGTGTGGAGACCCAGTACTTC.

Worth noting for this clonotype: An end of the junction does not agree with germline; a read error may underlie this. This chain joins TRBV19 and TRBJ1-5; D is unresolved. The CDR3 totals 12 residues. From germline, CDR1 is LNHDA and CDR2 SQIVND (reference sequence). The CDR3 loop reads CASSIGNEPQHF. The DNA of the CDR3 is TGTGCCAGTAGTATAGGCAATGAGCCCCAGCATTTT.

A word on this clonotype: Without the conserved terminal phenylalanine or tryptophan, this CDR3 likely stems from a read error. V and J are TRBV3-1 and TRBJ2-7; 8 positions match TRBD1. CDR1 is LGHDT, CDR2 YNNKEL, per germline (reference sequence). CDR3 length: 15 amino acids. The CDR3 bases are TGCGCCAGCAGCTCCCGGGACAGGAAGACGTCCGAGCAGTACTAC. It encodes CASSSRDRKTSEQYY.

This clonotype was counted many times. This chain connects TRBV5-1 to TRBJ2-7, with D uncertain. This CDR3 spans 13 amino acids. CDR1 and CDR2 from the germline V gene are SGHRS and YFSETQ. The ends were cut back, 0 bases at V and 6 bases at J, with 10 bases in the middle. In DNA, the CDR3 is TGCGCCAGCAGCTTGGAAGGGAACGGCGAGCAGTACTTC. It is translated as CASSLEGNGEQYF. The entire variable domain, with the rest obtained from reference TRBV5-1 and TRBJ2-7, is as follows: KAGVTQTPRYLIKTRGQQVTLSCSPISGHRSVSWYQQTPGQGLQFLFEYFSETQRNKGNFPGRFSGRQFSNSRSEMNVSTLELGDSALYLCASSLEGNGEQYFGPGTRLTVT.

This clonotype has ten or more counts. The J gene is TRBJ1-6, the V gene TRBV6-1; 8 nucleotides agree with TRBD1. Per germline, CDR1 MNHNS and CDR2 SASEGT. This CDR3 has 15 residues. The V segment lost 4 bases and the J segment 7 bases; nucleotides outside the gene matches: 6. The CDR3 nucleotides read TGTGCCAGCAGTGTGAAGCAGGGGGCCAATTCACCCCTCCACTTT. This sequence encodes CASSVKQGANSPLHF.

This clonotype has ten or more counts. V is TRBV20-1 and J is TRBJ2-7; D not certain. Trimming removed 3 bases from V and 3 bases from J, with 18 bases in between. There are 15 residues in the CDR3. Germline V gives CDR1 DFQATT, CDR2 SNEGSKA (reference sequence). In DNA, the CDR3 is TGCAGTGCTAGGGGGTCAGGTTGGGGTTTCTACGAGCAGTACTTC. This codes for CSARGSGWGFYEQYF.

This clonotype has just one count. A read error may produce the germline difference seen at one junction end. The V call is TRBV3-1, the J call TRBJ2-5; no clear D. Germline assignment: CDR1 LGHDT and CDR2 YNNKEL (reference sequence). The CDR3 totals 13 residues. The DNA of the CDR3 is TGCGCCAGCAGCCAATGTGCTGGGAAGACCCAGTACTTC. This sequence encodes CASSQCAGKTQYF.

The chain employs TRBV20-1 and TRBJ1-3; D ambiguous. CDR1 is DFQATT, CDR2 SNEGSKA, per germline (reference sequence). V was pared by 6 bases and J by 0 bases, with 0 bases between. The CDR3 has 10 amino acids. The CDR3 spells CSASGNTIYF. The CDR3, as DNA: TGCAGTGCCTCTGGAAACACCATATATTTT.

Regarding this clonotype: This may arise from a read error, as a much more abundant clone is one base away. The V gene is TRBV20-1, the J gene TRBJ2-7; D unclear. The CDR3 length is 11 residues. Per germline, CDR1 DFQATT and CDR2 SNEGSKA (reference sequence). The CDR3 spells CTPVQTYEQSF. CDR3 bases: TGCACCCCGGTACAGACCTACGAGCAGTCCTTC.

This clonotype was seen only a few times. V usage is TRBV30 and J usage is TRBJ1-2; no clear D gene. The CDR3 runs 12 residues. V lost 3 bases to trimming and J lost 1 base, with 6 bases between them. The germline CDR1 and CDR2 sequences are GTSNPN and SVGIG (reference sequence). This chain's CDR3 is CAWRKDNYGYTF. The CDR3 region has the DNA TGTGCCTGGAGGAAGGATAACTATGGCTACACCTTC.

The CDR3 DNA follows: TGTGCCAGCAGTTACTCGTCTAGCAGAGGCTCCTACAATGAGCAGTTCTTC. This codes for CASSYSSSRGSYNEQFF. The V gene is TRBV6-5, the J gene TRBJ2-1; tentative D call: TRBD2 (5 bases). The CDR3 runs to 17 residues. Germline V gives CDR1 MNHEY, CDR2 SVGAGI. Trimming left V 0 bases short and J 0 bases short, with 12 bases between.